The 22 T cell receptor beta chains listed next were all sequenced from one sample in a study of a mutant IDH1 vaccine in newly diagnosed glioma (dated by TCRdb to about 2021). The library was built by means of the immunoSEQ multiplex PCR assay. TCRdb obtained this table from immuneACCESS and retained in-frame rearrangements with V and J assigned. These tables miss some clones; where compared with another copy, unresolved V genes account for less than half of the shortfall, and the remainder is unexplained. Within this sample are fewer than 55,000 clones, with about 65% of them counted one time only. Roughly 5% of the sample rests with the top ten. These TCRs' antigens remain unknown. The time point tag for this specimen amounts to: week 47, end of study. Every vaccine dose consisted of 300 ug of a 20-mer mutant IDH1 peptide in Montanide, administered subcutaneously together with topical imiquimod.

This material consisted of peripheral blood mononuclear cells (PBMCs), taken from a glioma patient whose treatment included an IDH1 peptide vaccine. These receptors came from a man aged 40-55 years with glioma. Some clones in this sample may be carry-over from other donors' samples.

The chain joins TRBV5-1 to TRBJ2-7, with 9 nucleotides matching TRBD1. The V segment lost 3 bases and the J segment 4 bases; nucleotides outside the gene matches: 5. Per the germline V gene, CDR1 is SGHRS and CDR2 is YFSETQ. This CDR3 is 14 amino acids long. The CDR3 DNA is TGCGCCAGCAGCTGGGGGACAGGGCTGTACGAGCAGTACTTC. As protein: CASSWGTGLYEQYF.

This clone was recorded only once. V gene TRBV29-1 combines with J gene TRBJ1-2, with D perhaps matching TRBD1 (6 bases). CDR3 size: 12 residues. The germline gives CDR1 SQVTM, CDR2 ANQGSEA. The V end lost 6 bases, the J end lost 8 bases, and 16 bases lay between the germline ends. The CDR3 protein is CSVGAGVRGYTF. The CDR3 DNA sequence: TGCAGCGTGGGGGCGGGGGTACGAGGCTACACCTTC.

The chain uses TRBV15 and TRBJ2-1, with 10 bases matching TRBD1. Per the germline V gene, CDR1 is LNHNV and CDR2 is YYDKDF (reference sequence). V trimming: 3 bases; J trimming: 8 bases; junction bases outside the gene matches: 7. The length of the CDR3 is 15 residues. CDR3 sequence (DNA): TGTGCCACCAGCAGGAGACAGGGGGCCTTGGATGAGCAGTTCTTC. Its translation is CATSRRQGALDEQFF.

As DNA, the CDR3 is TGCGCCAGCACGGCAGGGGGTGGGTCCTACAATGAGCAGTTCTTC. It encodes CASTAGGGSYNEQFF. The genes are TRBV5-1 and TRBJ2-1, with 7 bases fitting TRBD1. The germline V gene has CDR1 SGHRS and CDR2 YFSETQ. Trimming took 6 bases from V and 1 from J; bases not matched to a gene: 7. This CDR3 has 15 residues.

The chain recombines TRBV5-6 with TRBJ2-2, with 9 bases fitting TRBD1. CDR3 size: 17 residues. Trimming took 5 bases from V and 2 from J; bases not matched to a gene: 10. CDR1 is SGHDT and CDR2 is YYEEEE in the germline V gene. Written as DNA, the CDR3 is TGTGCCAGCAGTTCTAAGCCGGGACAGGGCAACACCGGGGAGCTGTTTTTT. It is translated as CASSSKPGQGNTGELFF.

The chain recombines TRBV2 with TRBJ1-5; D possibly corresponds to TRBD1 (5 bases). Trimming took off 5 bases at V and 7 bases at J, with 12 bases between the two ends. The CDR3 consists of 13 residues. Looked up from germline, CDR1 is SNHLY and CDR2 is FYNNEI. CDR3 in amino acids: CASSQQVIQPQHF. For the CDR3, the DNA is TGTGCCAGCAGTCAACAGGTAATCCAGCCCCAGCATTTT.

The chain joins TRBV5-6 to TRBJ2-2, with TRBD1 matching 7 bases. CDR3 length: 16 residues. CDR1 is SGHDT, CDR2 YYEEEE, per germline. Trimming cost V 3 bases and J 6 bases; bases outside gene matches: 11. The CDR3 here is CASSSWTGSVPGELFF. The CDR3 DNA is TGTGCCAGCAGCTCCTGGACAGGATCGGTCCCCGGGGAGCTGTTTTTT.

This chain uses TRBV6-5 with TRBJ1-3; TRBD1 agrees at 7 bases. Germline loops: CDR1 MNHEY, CDR2 SVGAGI. V lost 2 bases to trimming and J lost 3 bases; unmatched junction nucleotides: 1. The CDR3 extends over 14 amino acids. The chain's CDR3 is CASSYDRDGNTIYF. CDR3 in DNA: TGTGCCAGCAGTTACGACAGGGATGGAAACACCATATATTTT.

The V and J genes are TRBV6-5 and TRBJ1-1; D is perhaps TRBD1 (6 bases). V lost 2 bases and J lost 4, with 17 bases in between. The CDR3 runs to 16 residues. CDR1 and CDR2 (germline): MNHEY, SVGAGI. CDR3 protein: CASSYPTGGRGTEAFF. The CDR3 DNA reads TGTGCCAGCAGTTACCCGACGGGGGGGCGGGGCACTGAAGCTTTCTTT.

The chain uses TRBV30 and TRBJ1-2; 7 nucleotides agree with TRBD1. With V trimmed by 2 bases and J by 7 bases, 16 bases remained unmatched. Per germline, CDR1 GTSNPN and CDR2 SVGIG (reference sequence). The CDR3 contains 16 residues. The DNA of the CDR3 is TGTGCCTGGAGTCACTACGGGACAGTATTTGGAGGTGGCTACACCTTC. The encoded protein is CAWSHYGTVFGGGYTF.

There are many counts of this clone. This sequence joins TRBV19 and TRBJ1-5, with TRBD1 as a possible D gene (6 bases). V was trimmed by 4 bases and J by 7 bases, leaving 17 bases between them. Germline V gene data show CDR1 as LNHDA and CDR2 as SQIVND (reference sequence). CDR3 length: 15 amino acids. The CDR3 loop reads CASSSYREIGQPQHF. The CDR3 nucleotides read TGTGCCAGTAGTAGTTACAGGGAAATCGGGCAGCCCCAGCATTTT.

The rearrangement uses TRBV10-3 and TRBJ2-7; 9 bases line up with TRBD1. The V gene's germline CDR1 is ENHRY and CDR2 SYGVKD. CDR3 size: 14 residues. V lost 5 bases, J lost 2 bases, and 4 bases stayed unmatched. The CDR3 sequence: CAISSGTGPYEQYF. The CDR3 DNA sequence: TGTGCCATCAGTAGCGGGACAGGGCCCTACGAGCAGTACTTC.

Only a few counts were recorded for this clone. The chain has TRBV2 and TRBJ1-4; D unresolved. Trimming shortened V by 5 bases and J by 3 bases, and 19 bases separated the two germline ends. This CDR3 spans 17 amino acids. In germline, CDR1 is SNHLY, CDR2 FYNNEI. The CDR3 DNA sequence: TGTGCCAGCAGTCCCTCCGGGTTTAGGGCTCCTAATGAAAAACTGTTTTTT. This translates into CASSPSGFRAPNEKLFF.

The chain recombines TRBV2 with TRBJ2-7; TRBD1 might be the D (5 bases). V was cut by 4 bases and J by 4 bases, with 14 bases left in between. Looked up from germline, CDR1 is SNHLY and CDR2 is FYNNEI. This CDR3 has 14 residues. The CDR3 loop reads CASSGGRKSYEQYF. The CDR3 nucleotides are TGTGCCAGCAGTGGGGGCAGAAAATCATACGAGCAGTACTTC.

The V gene is TRBV10-1, the J gene TRBJ2-1; a possible D gene is TRBD2 (7 bases). CDR1 is WNHNN, CDR2 SYGVQD, per germline (reference sequence). CDR3 length: 14 residues. The V end lost 3 bases, the J end lost 3 bases, and 9 bases lay between the germline ends. CDR3: CASSEGGGYNEQFF. CDR3 nucleotides: TGCGCCAGCAGTGAAGGGGGGGGCTACAATGAGCAGTTCTTC.

In its sample, this clone was seen once. The V gene is TRBV28, the J gene TRBJ2-7; 8 bases align to TRBD1. J lost 2 bases, V lost 7 bases, and 13 bases had no gene match. Germline V gives CDR1 MDHEN, CDR2 SYDVKM. The CDR3 consists of 16 residues. CDR3 nucleotides: TGTGCCAGCACCCTCGCACGGGACAGGCGTACCTACGAGCAGTACTTC. Protein product: CASTLARDRRTYEQYF.

This sequence joins TRBV10-2 and TRBJ1-5; TRBD1 matches at 8 bases. Germline V gives CDR1 WSHSY, CDR2 SAAADI. Trimming at V came to 1 base and at J to 6 bases, leaving 5 bases not matched to a gene. The CDR3 covers 15 residues. The chain's CDR3 is CASSEWAGGRQPQHF. As DNA, the CDR3 is TGCGCCAGCAGTGAGTGGGCAGGGGGCCGTCAGCCCCAGCATTTT.

The chain combines TRBV2 with TRBJ2-3; tentative D call: TRBD2 (5 bases). The germline CDR1 and CDR2 sequences are SNHLY and FYNNEI. CDR3 length: 16 residues. The V end was cut by 8 bases, the J end by 0 bases, with 18 bases between. For the CDR3, the DNA is TGTGCCAGCGGGGTGGGTGTGGGGAGTAGCACAGATACGCAGTATTTT. Protein: CASGVGVGSSTDTQYF. The variable domain in full, with the rest retrieved from reference TRBV2 and TRBJ2-3, is EPEVTQTPSHQVTQMGQEVILRCVPISNHLYFYWYRQILGQKVEFLVSFYNNEISEKSEIFDDQFSVERPDGSNFTLKIRSTKLEDSAMYFCASGVGVGSSTDTQYFGPGTRLTVL.

The V and J genes are TRBV7-8 and TRBJ2-7, with 8 bases aligning to TRBD2. J gave up 1 base and V 5 bases, and 10 bases lay outside the gene matches. This CDR3 is built from 16 residues. The germline V gene encodes CDR1 SGHVS and CDR2 FQNEAQ. The CDR3 DNA sequence: TGTGCCAGCAGCATTCAGCGGGGGACCCCTTCCTACGAGCAGTACTTC. Translated: CASSIQRGTPSYEQYF.

This clone was seen a few times. For the CDR3, the DNA is TGTGCCAGCAGCTTAGCTTCGGGGAAGACCGGGGAGCTGTTTTTT. Protein: CASSLASGKTGELFF. The chain has TRBV7-9 and TRBJ2-2; tentatively, D is TRBD2 (5 bases). The ends were cut back, 0 bases at V and 5 bases at J, with 10 bases in the middle. Looked up from germline, CDR1 is SEHNR and CDR2 is FQNEAQ (reference sequence). The CDR3 contains 15 residues. The full variable domain, rest sourced from reference TRBV7-9 and TRBJ2-2, is DTGVSQNPRHKITKRGQNVTFRCDPISEHNRLYWYRQTLGQGPEFLTYFQNEAQLEKSRLLSDRFSAERPKGSFSTLEIQRTEQGDSAMYLCASSLASGKTGELFFGEGSRLTVL.

The rearrangement links TRBV2 to TRBJ2-7; D unclear. The CDR3 is 11 residues long. V was cut by 4 bases and J by 4 bases, with 5 bases left in between. Germline loops: CDR1 SNHLY, CDR2 FYNNEI. The CDR3 here is CASSGPYEQYF. CDR3 sequence (DNA): TGTGCCAGCAGTGGCCCGTACGAGCAGTACTTC.

The chain combines TRBV30 with TRBJ1-2; TRBD1 might be the D (5 bases). V was cut by 8 bases and J by 0 bases, with 19 bases left in between. Germline V gene lookup returns CDR1 GTSNPN and CDR2 SVGIG (reference sequence). The CDR3 runs 15 residues. The CDR3 DNA is TGTGCCGCTCTACTAGGGGCCCCGTCTAACTATGGCTACACCTTC. Its translation is CAALLGAPSNYGYTF. Filled out from reference TRBV30 and TRBJ1-2, the complete variable domain reads SQTIHQWPATLVQPVGSPLSLECTVEGTSNPNLYWYRQAAGRGLQLLFYSVGIGQISSEVPQNLSASRPQDRQFILSSKKLLLSDSGFYLCAALLGAPSNYGYTFGSGTRLTVV.